A selection of T cell receptor beta chains follows, all from one sample in a study of follicular helper T cells after annual influenza vaccination. Produced via immunoSEQ multiplex PCR; TCRdb's table is partial and in-frame only. The data hold roughly 890 clones, with roughly 90% observed a single time. The sample in question was CXCR5+ CD38+ circulating T follicular helper cells from blood, obtained 7 days after influenza vaccination. Receptor source: an adult who received the influenza vaccine. Both conserved end residues are part of each CDR3. A D gene is named only where the DNA matches it firmly. Clone sizes are given selectively: once, few, many, or a class where the clone is expanded.

CDR3 length	clone size	V gene	J gene	D gene	CDR3 DNA	CDR3 protein
14	NA	TRBV28	TRBJ2-7	NA	TGTGCCTGCCAAGGGGGGGCGCTCTCCTACGAGCAGTACTTC	CACQGGALSYEQYF
15	NA	TRBV9	TRBJ1-4	NA	TGTGCCAGCAGCCCTAACGGAGAGGGAGGGGAAAAACTGTTTTTT	CASSPNGEGGEKLFF
14	NA	TRBV9	TRBJ2-2	NA	TGTGCCAGCAGCCCCAGTGGGGAGACCGGGGAGCTGTTTTTT	CASSPSGETGELFF
15	NA	TRBV29-1	TRBJ2-5	TRBD1	TGCAGCGTTTCCGACAGGGGCAACCCCCAAGAGACCCAGTACTTC	CSVSDRGNPQETQYF
15	once	TRBV7-9	TRBJ1-1	NA	TGTGCCAGCAGCTTATTAGGAGCCGGTGGCACTGAAGCTTTCTTT	CASSLLGAGGTEAFF
13	NA	TRBV18	TRBJ2-7	NA	TGTGCCAGCTCACCAGGGACTTTGGACGAGCAGTACTTC	CASSPGTLDEQYF
15	NA	TRBV6-5	TRBJ2-2	NA	TGTGCCAGCAAACGGGACAACTCGAACACCGGGGAGCTGTTTTTT	CASKRDNSNTGELFF
14	NA	TRBV28	TRBJ1-4	NA	TGTGCCAGCAGTTTACGGACAGATAATGAAAAACTGTTTTTT	CASSLRTDNEKLFF
14	NA	TRBV5-6	TRBJ2-1	NA	TGTGCCAGCAGCTTGGTGCAGGGGGGTGGCGAGCAGTTCTTC	CASSLVQGGGEQFF
14	NA	TRBV14	TRBJ1-2	NA	TGTGCCAGCAGCCATTCTGGAACAGTATATGGCTACACCTTC	CASSHSGTVYGYTF
14	NA	TRBV6-5	TRBJ1-1	NA	TGTGCCAGCAGTTACTCACAGGGATACACTGAAGCTTTCTTT	CASSYSQGYTEAFF
14	NA	TRBV30	TRBJ2-7	TRBD2	TGTGCCTGGGGCCGGGGACTAGTCACTACCGAGCAGTACTTC	CAWGRGLVTTEQYF
15	NA	TRBV11-2	TRBJ2-1	NA	TGTGCCAGCAGCTTAGCGGGTAGCCTCTACAATGAGCAGTTCTTC	CASSLAGSLYNEQFF
13	NA	TRBV11-3	TRBJ1-1	NA	TGTGCCAGCAGCTTATCCCGGAGGGCTGAAGCTTTCTTT	CASSLSRRAEAFF
16	NA	TRBV7-2	TRBJ1-5	NA	TGTGCCAGCAGCGCTACAGGGAGTTCGAGCAATCAGCCCCAGCATTTT	CASSATGSSSNQPQHF
13	NA	TRBV25-1	TRBJ1-2	NA	TGTGCCAGCAGTGAAGGGCAGGGCGATGGCTACACCTTC	CASSEGQGDGYTF
15	once	TRBV7-8	TRBJ1-4	NA	TGTGCCAGCAGCCCCAGGACTGGCGCTAATGAAAAACTGTTTTTT	CASSPRTGANEKLFF
15	once	TRBV30	TRBJ1-5	NA	TGTGCTTACGCGAAGCAAGCGGGAAGCAATCAGCCCCAGCATTTT	CAYAKQAGSNQPQHF
14	NA	TRBV11-2	TRBJ1-2	NA	TGTGCCAGCAGCTTAGATGCGTCTGTGAGAGGCTACACCTTC	CASSLDASVRGYTF
14	NA	TRBV2	TRBJ2-7	NA	TGTGCCAGCAGCCCCTGGGGGGTCAACTACGAGCAGTACTTC	CASSPWGVNYEQYF
11	NA	TRBV29-1	TRBJ2-3	NA	TGCAGCGTTGAAAGGGGCAATACGCAGTATTTT	CSVERGNTQYF
19	NA	TRBV5-1	TRBJ2-7	TRBD1	TGCGCCAGCAGCTTTCCGCGATCTACAGGGGGACGCATGCCCTACGAGCAGTACTTC	CASSFPRSTGGRMPYEQYF
12	NA	TRBV4-1	TRBJ2-3	NA	TGCGCCAGCAGCCCAAGTCAGGATACGCAGTATTTT	CASSPSQDTQYF
14	few	TRBV14	TRBJ2-5	TRBD2	TGTGCCAGCAGCCAAGTGGGGACTAGCGGGCGCCGGTACTTC	CASSQVGTSGRRYF
14	NA	TRBV18	TRBJ1-5	TRBD1	TGTGCCAGCTCACTGCAGGACAGGGATCAGCCCCAGCATTTT	CASSLQDRDQPQHF
18	NA	TRBV27	TRBJ1-6	TRBD1	TGTGCCAGCAGCCGGCCACAGGGGAGGAGCTCCTATAATTCACCCCTCCACTTT	CASSRPQGRSSYNSPLHF
16	NA	TRBV7-6	TRBJ1-4	TRBD1	TGTGCCAGCAGCTTAGGGGTGCAGGGGGCTAGTGAAAAACTGTTTTTT	CASSLGVQGASEKLFF
16	NA	TRBV5-4	TRBJ1-2	NA	TGTGCCAGCAGCCTCTGCATACCAGGAAAGACCTATGGCTACACCTTC	CASSLCIPGKTYGYTF
17	NA	TRBV18	TRBJ2-3	TRBD2	TGTGCCAGCTCACCGGGACTAGCGGGGCCCCGTGGGGATACGCAGTATTTT	CASSPGLAGPRGDTQYF
14	NA	TRBV7-8	TRBJ2-7	NA	TGTGCCAGCAGCTTATCGTCCACAACCTACGAGCAGTACTTC	CASSLSSTTYEQYF
14	NA	TRBV2	TRBJ1-2	TRBD1	TGTGCCAGCAGGGCCCAGGGGGGTCCCCAGGGCTACACCTTC	CASRAQGGPQGYTF
15	few	TRBV6-6	TRBJ1-6	TRBD1	TGTGCCAGCAGCGGGGGACAGGGGGTATATTCACCCCTCCACTTT	CASSGGQGVYSPLHF
14	NA	TRBV7-2	TRBJ2-2	NA	TGTGCCAGCAGCTTAGCTGGCCAAAGCGGGGAGCTGTTTTTT	CASSLAGQSGELFF
12	NA	TRBV6-5	TRBJ2-7	NA	TGTGCCACCTGGGGGCCGACCTACGAGCAGTACTTC	CATWGPTYEQYF
15	NA	TRBV15	TRBJ2-5	NA	TGTGCCACCAGCAGACGAGGGCGGTTCGAGGAGACCCAGTACTTC	CATSRRGRFEETQYF
16	NA	TRBV14	TRBJ1-6	NA	TGTGCCAGCAGCCAAGATCGACCCTACGGAGATTCACCCCTCCACTTT	CASSQDRPYGDSPLHF
13	NA	TRBV6-4	TRBJ2-1	NA	TGTGCCAGCTCTGAGGGGGCCTACAATGAGCAGTTCTTC	CASSEGAYNEQFF
16	NA	TRBV7-9	TRBJ1-4	NA	TGTGCCAGCAGCATATCTACCGGGACAACAAATGAAAAACTGTTTTTT	CASSISTGTTNEKLFF
13	NA	TRBV2	TRBJ1-4	NA	TGTGCCAGCAGGTCCCGGGGGGGGGAAAAACTGTTTTTT	CASRSRGGEKLFF
17	NA	TRBV15	TRBJ1-3	TRBD1	TGTGCCACCAGCAGAGGAGACAGGGGAAGGTCTGGAAACACCATATATTTT	CATSRGDRGRSGNTIYF
15	NA	TRBV28	TRBJ1-2	NA	TGTGCCAGCAGGCTGGACAGAATGGGGGACTATGGCTACACCTTC	CASRLDRMGDYGYTF
17	NA	TRBV5-4	TRBJ1-6	TRBD1	TGTGCCAGCAGCTTGGGGGGAACCGGGACAGGGTCTTCACCCCTCCACTTT	CASSLGGTGTGSSPLHF
17	NA	TRBV5-4	TRBJ1-2	TRBD1	TGTGCCAGCAGCTTGGCCTTTAGGAACAGGGGGTCGGGAGGCTACACCTTC	CASSLAFRNRGSGGYTF
14	NA	TRBV11-2	TRBJ2-7	TRBD1	TGTGCCAGCAGCTCCGGGACAGGGTACAACGAGCAGTACTTC	CASSSGTGYNEQYF
13	NA	TRBV12-5	TRBJ2-7	NA	TGTGCTAGTGCTTCCGGGACAATCAACGAGCAGTACTTC	CASASGTINEQYF
13	few	TRBV30	TRBJ2-2	NA	TGTGCCTGGAATCGGGGGATTAGCGGGGAGCTGTTTTTT	CAWNRGISGELFF
18	NA	TRBV9	TRBJ2-1	TRBD1	TGTGCCAGCAGCCTCCCGGGACAGGGGGCGGGCGGGTACAATGAGCAGTTCTTC	CASSLPGQGAGGYNEQFF
17	NA	TRBV4-2	TRBJ2-2	NA	TGTGCCAGCAGCCAAGCGTCCGGGGGGCGTCGACCCGGGGAGCTGTTTTTT	CASSQASGGRRPGELFF
13	NA	TRBV11-2	TRBJ1-2	NA	TGTGCCAGCAGAACGAGCATGAACTATGGCTACACCTTC	CASRTSMNYGYTF
15	NA	TRBV2	TRBJ1-2	NA	TGTGCCAGCAGTCCCAACGGAATAGGGGGGGATGGCTACACCTTC	CASSPNGIGGDGYTF
16	few	TRBV27	TRBJ2-3	TRBD2	TGTGCCAGCAGCCTCCTTAGCGGGAGGGCCGGGAATACGCAGTATTTT	CASSLLSGRAGNTQYF
14	NA	TRBV6-1	TRBJ2-3	NA	TGTGCCATAACAGGGCCCCTTAACACAGATACGCAGTATTTT	CAITGPLNTDTQYF
15	NA	TRBV7-9	TRBJ2-2	TRBD1	TGTGCCAGCAGCTTTGGGACAGACAAACATCGGGAGCTGTTTTTT	CASSFGTDKHRELFF